This T cell receptor (beta chain) was identified during a study of T cell responses to AZD1222 COVID-19 vaccine. CDR1 is SNHLY and CDR2 is FYNNEI in the germline V gene. This CDR3 has 13 residues. The ends were cut back, 5 bases at V and 1 base at J, with 8 bases in the middle. Assay used: immunoSEQ multiplex PCR; TCRdb lists only in-frame clones, some missing. Of fewer than 70,000 clones listed, approximately 80% are singletons. Sequenced here: peripheral blood, sampled 28 days after the second AZD1222 dose. V and J are TRBV2 and TRBJ2-5, with unresolved D. This receptor was identified in an adult who received the AZD1222 COVID-19 vaccine. CDR3 coding DNA: TGTGCCAGCAGTCAACAGATCCAAGAGACCCAGTACTTC. Its protein is CASSQQIQETQYF.